The rows below give T cell receptor beta chains drawn from one sample of a study of human T cells and chemical hapten exposure. Using its own MiXCR run on the RACE reads, TCRdb lists one record per CDR3 protein. This table holds tens of thousands of distinct CDR3 sequences, 10% to 13% found once. The sample consisted of whole blood, taken in connection with sensitization to the hapten diphenylcyclopropenone (DPC). These receptors all come from a woman in her forties or fifties with alopecia areata. Some clones in this sample may be carry-over from other donors' samples. Each CDR3 is given with its conserved first and last residue. D genes are given only for firm matches. Expanded clones get a size class; other rows say once, few or many, or leave the size out.

few	-	TRBV6-2/TRBV6-3	TRBJ2-7	TGTGCCAGCAGTTACGGGGACTGGCAGTACTTC	CASSYGDWQYF
once	-	TRBV4-1	TRBJ1-1	TGCGCCAGCAGCCGATTGGGGACTGAAGCTTTCTTT	CASSRLGTEAFF
many	-	TRBV29-1	TRBJ1-2	TGCAGCGCCAAAATGGGCTATGGCTACACCTTC	CSAKMGYGYTF
-	-	TRBV12-3/TRBV12-4	TRBJ1-3	TGTGCCAGCACCCCGGGGGGATTGGCTGGAAACACCATATATTTT	CASTPGGLAGNTIYF
many	-	TRBV29-1	TRBJ1-2	TGCAGCGTTTTACAGGGAACCAACTATGGCTACACCTTC	CSVLQGTNYGYTF
many	TRBD2	TRBV11-3	TRBJ2-7	TGTGCCAGCAGCTTAGGAGGTAGAGCGGGAGGCCCGAGGGAGCAGTACTTC	CASSLGGRAGGPREQYF
few	TRBD2	TRBV10-3	TRBJ2-7	TGTGCCATCAGTGATCAGGGTAGCGGGTACGAGCAGTACTTC	CAISDQGSGYEQYF
many	-	TRBV27	TRBJ2-3	TGTGCCAGCAGTCCGCGCACAGATACGCAGTATTTT	CASSPRTDTQYF
many	-	TRBV29-1	TRBJ1-1	TGCAGCGTCGCACCGGGACAGAACACTGAAGCTTTCTTT	CSVAPGQNTEAFF
many	-	TRBV18	TRBJ1-1	TGTGCCAGCTCACCGATTCCGATTCAGGGAACTGAAGCTTTCTTT	CASSPIPIQGTEAFF
many	TRBD1	TRBV30	TRBJ1-1	TGTGCCTGGTGTCCCGGCGGGACAGCGAACACTGAAGCTTTCTTT	CAWCPGGTANTEAFF
few	-	TRBV3-1	TRBJ1-2	TGTGCCAGCAGCCAAGAATCCGTAAATGGCTACACCTTC	CASSQESVNGYTF
few	TRBD2	TRBV4-2	TRBJ2-5	TGTGCCAGCAGCCAAGGCCAACTAGCGGCCCTTCAAGAGACCCAGTACTTC	CASSQGQLAALQETQYF
few	-	TRBV20-1	TRBJ1-2	TGCAGTGCTAGTCCTAATCAGGGCAACCATTTCTATGGCTACACCTTC	CSASPNQGNHFYGYTF
-	-	TRBV10-1	TRBJ2-1	TGCGCCAGCAGTGAGAGTCGGACGGAGACCCCCTACAATGAGCAGTTCTTC	CASSESRTETPYNEQFF
many	-	TRBV6-2/TRBV6-3	TRBJ2-1	TGTGCCAGCAGACACCCGGGGAGCTCCTACAATGAGCAGTTCTTC	CASRHPGSSYNEQFF
few	TRBD2	TRBV12-3/TRBV12-4	TRBJ2-1	TGTGCCAGCACCCCGGGGGGTAATAGCGGGAGGCCCGGGCAGTTCTTC	CASTPGGNSGRPGQFF
many	TRBD2	TRBV6-5	TRBJ2-3	TGTGCCAGCAGCCAACGGACTAGTGGGGGGACAGATACGCAGTATTTT	CASSQRTSGGTDTQYF
many	-	TRBV10-3	TRBJ1-5	TGTGCCATCGGAGACAGCCCCAATCAGCCCCAGCATTTT	CAIGDSPNQPQHF
-	TRBD1	TRBV28	TRBJ1-2	TGTGCCAGCAGTTTCCGGGACAGGGGTGGCTACACCTTC	CASSFRDRGGYTF
-	TRBD1	TRBV7-9	TRBJ1-2	TGTGCCAGCAGCTCGACAGGGGGGTATGGCTACACCTTC	CASSSTGGYGYTF
-	TRBD1	TRBV4-2	TRBJ1-4	TGTGCCAGCAGCCATTCCGGGACAGGGAATGAAAAACTGTTTTTT	CASSHSGTGNEKLFF
-	-	TRBV20-1	TRBJ1-1	TGCAGTGCTAGCCGGGGAGTGAACACTGAAGCTTTCTTT	CSASRGVNTEAFF
few	-	TRBV29-1	TRBJ2-7	TGCAGCGTTGCAGAGGGAGGGGGCCAGCAGTACTTC	CSVAEGGGQQYF
-	TRBD2	TRBV3-1	TRBJ2-1	TGTGCCAGCAGCCCCGAGCGGGAGCCACGGGAGCAGTTCTTC	CASSPEREPREQFF
-	-	TRBV5-6	TRBJ2-1	TGTGCCAGCAGCTTCCTTTCGGAGCAGTTCTTC	CASSFLSEQFF
few	-	TRBV27	TRBJ2-2	TGTGCCAGCCTGCCCCCCACCGGGGAGCTGTTTTTT	CASLPPTGELFF
few	-	TRBV10-1	TRBJ1-1	TGCGCCAGCAGTGAACCGGAGAACACTGAAGCTTTCTTT	CASSEPENTEAFF
many	-	TRBV7-6	TRBJ2-6	TGTGCCAGCAGCTCCGGACAGTCCAACGTCCTGACTTTC	CASSSGQSNVLTF
-	-	TRBV5-4	TRBJ2-5	TGTGCCAGCAGCTCCTTAGCGGTCCAAGAGACCCAGTACTTC	CASSSLAVQETQYF
-	-	TRBV7-7	TRBJ2-3	TGTGCCAGCAGCCCGATCGGACTACCTAGCACAGATACGCAGTATTTT	CASSPIGLPSTDTQYF
many	-	TRBV3-1	TRBJ2-1	TGTGCCAGCAGCTCCAGCGGGCGCCGCCAGATTGAGCAGTTCTTC	CASSSSGRRQIEQFF
many	-	TRBV19	TRBJ2-2	TGTGCCAGTAGTGCGGGAATTGGGAACACCGGGGAGCTGTTTTTT	CASSAGIGNTGELFF
many	-	TRBV18	TRBJ2-1	TGTGCCAGCTCACCAGGACAGAAAAACAATGAGCAGTTCTTC	CASSPGQKNNEQFF
-	-	TRBV29-1	TRBJ1-3	TGCAGCGTTGAATTAGCCCCCGGCGGGGACACCATATATTTT	CSVELAPGGDTIYF
few	TRBD2	TRBV4-2	TRBJ2-3	TGTGCCAGCAGCCAAGGACTAGCGGGAACCGATACGCAGTATTTT	CASSQGLAGTDTQYF
many	-	TRBV18	TRBJ1-2	TGTGCCAGCGGTCAAGGGGAGAATAGCTATGGCTACACCTTC	CASGQGENSYGYTF
few	-	TRBV20-1	TRBJ1-5	TGCAGTGCTAGAGGGGAAGAGCCCCAGCATTTT	CSARGEEPQHF
many	-	TRBV4-2	TRBJ2-7	TGTGCCAGCAGCCCCTTTCACAGGGAAGGGACCTACGAGCAGTACTTC	CASSPFHREGTYEQYF
many	TRBD1	TRBV20-1	TRBJ1-1	TGCAGTGCTAGACCTTCTACAGGGGTGAACACTGAAGCTTTCTTT	CSARPSTGVNTEAFF
-	TRBD2	TRBV5-8	TRBJ2-1	TGTGCCAGCAGCCTTAGACTAGCGGTTAGCTCCTACAATGAGCAGTTCTTC	CASSLRLAVSSYNEQFF
few	TRBD1	TRBV29-1	TRBJ1-1	TGCAGCGGGTCGACAGGGGACACTGAAGCTTTCTTT	CSGSTGDTEAFF
many	-	TRBV5-1	TRBJ2-1	TGCGCCAGCAGCCGTGTAGGGATGACCTACAATGAGCAGTTCTTC	CASSRVGMTYNEQFF
many	-	TRBV2	TRBJ2-7	TGTGCCAGCGCAAGGGGGGAGACCTACGAGCAGTACTTC	CASARGETYEQYF
many	-	TRBV4-2	TRBJ2-1	TGTGCCAGCAGCCAAGAAGTGGGCAATGAGCAGTTCTTC	CASSQEVGNEQFF
many	-	TRBV29-1	TRBJ2-3	TGCAGCGCCGGGACCAACCAGACCCCGCAGTATTTT	CSAGTNQTPQYF
many	-	TRBV11-2	TRBJ1-6	TGTGCCAGCAGCTTAGGACAGAATTCACCCCTCCACTTT	CASSLGQNSPLHF
many	TRBD2	TRBV6-4	TRBJ2-2	TGTGCCAGCAGTCTACTAGCGGGACAGACCGGGGAGCTGTTTTTT	CASSLLAGQTGELFF
-	-	TRBV28	TRBJ1-1	TGTGCCAGCAGTCCCTCCCCGAGGACAGCCACTGAAGCTTTCTTT	CASSPSPRTATEAFF
many	-	TRBV27	TRBJ2-3	TGTGCCAGCAGTTCCCTCGGGATCACAGATACGCAGTATTTT	CASSSLGITDTQYF